A single sample gave rise to the 21 T cell receptor beta chains below, sequenced in a study of control samples from healthy donors and cancer patients (dated by TCRdb to 2018 to 2020). Library creation used the immunoSEQ multiplex PCR assay. In TCRdb, the immuneACCESS table is reduced to in-frame sequences with V and J assigned. These tables do not hold every clone; where another copy was compared, an unresolved V gene accounts for under half, and the others remain unexplained. In this sample the table shows 100,000 to 150,000 clones, 80% to 95% of which occur a single time. Of the sample, 2.5% falls within the top ten clones. The sequenced material came from blood. The receptors stem from a man aged 35 to 55 in good health.

The chain carries TRBV6-5 and TRBJ2-5, with D uncertain. The CDR3 totals 13 residues. Germline V gene data show CDR1 as MNHEY and CDR2 as SVGAGI. Deletions cut 0 bases from V and 3 bases from J, with 5 bases between. DNA of the CDR3: TGTGCCAGCAGTTACTCACGGGAAGAGACCCAGTACTTC. The encoded protein is CASSYSREETQYF.

This chain connects TRBV9 to TRBJ1-3; TRBD1 agrees at 9 bases. The CDR3 spans 15 residues. The trim removed 0 bases at V and 4 bases at J, leaving 2 bases unmatched. Germline CDR1 is SGDLS and CDR2 is YYNGEE. CDR3 coding DNA: TGTGCCAGCAGCGTAGCCGGGACAGGGGGAAACACCATATATTTT. Translating gives CASSVAGTGGNTIYF.

The CDR3 coding sequence is TGTGCCAGCAGCTTAGCTAACACCTACGAGCAGTACTTC. This gives the protein CASSLANTYEQYF. The V and J genes are TRBV11-2 and TRBJ2-7, with D hard to call. Germline lookup yields CDR1 SGHAT and CDR2 FQNNGV. This CDR3 has 13 residues. Trimming left V 1 base short and J 2 bases short, with 6 bases between.

CDR3 in DNA: TGCGCCAGCACCCAGGGCGGGGGAAACTCCTACAATGAGCAGTTCTTC. Amino acid sequence: CASTQGGGNSYNEQFF. This sequence joins TRBV5-1 and TRBJ2-1; 7 bases match TRBD2. The CDR3 sequence is 16 residues long. The V gene's germline CDR1 is SGHRS and CDR2 YFSETQ. The V and J ends lost 6 bases and 0 bases, in that order; junction bases with no gene match: 9.

The CDR3 coding sequence is TGTGCCAGCAGCCCCACAGGGGACAATCAGCCCCAGCATTTT. It translates to CASSPTGDNQPQHF. The chain joins TRBV7-9 to TRBJ1-5; 7 nucleotides agree with TRBD1. Germline CDR1 is SEHNR and CDR2 is FQNEAQ (reference sequence). With 5 bases clipped from V and 3 bases from J, the junction kept 4 bases outside the gene matches. This CDR3 region has 14 residues.

The gene calls are TRBV3-1 (or the pseudogene TRBV3-2) and TRBJ1-3, with D maybe TRBD1 (5 bases). Germline V lookup: CDR1 LGHDT, CDR2 YNNKEL (reference sequence). The V end was cut by 7 bases, the J end by 11 bases, with 18 bases between. This CDR3 has 13 amino acids. The chain's CDR3 is CASTPFRKGPIYF. CDR3 sequence (DNA): TGTGCCAGCACCCCCTTCCGGAAGGGGCCCATATATTTT.

The chain links TRBV18 to TRBJ2-3, with a weak D call TRBD2 (7 bases). V lost 3 bases and J 4 bases, leaving 11 bases between the germline ends. Per germline, CDR1 KGHSH and CDR2 LQKENI. The CDR3 is 14 amino acids. The CDR3 nucleotides read TGTGCCAGCTCACCGGGGGGGCCCCCAGATACGCAGTATTTT. Its protein is CASSPGGPPDTQYF.

The chain links TRBV5-1 to TRBJ2-3; 9 bases are shared with TRBD2. Germline CDR1 reads SGHRS; CDR2 reads YFSETQ. J was trimmed by 6 bases and V by 4 bases; bases with no gene match: 12. CDR3 length: 16 amino acids. CDR3 protein: CASSPGLAGPGDTQYF. Written as DNA, the CDR3 is TGCGCCAGCAGCCCCGGGCTAGCGGGGCCAGGGGATACGCAGTATTTT.

The chain employs TRBV7-6 and TRBJ2-7, with D tentatively TRBD2 (5 bases). The CDR3 is 15 residues long. Germline-derived CDR1 and CDR2 are SGHVS and FNYEAQ. V was trimmed by 5 bases and J by 5 bases, leaving 19 bases between them. Here the CDR3 reads CASSPLAGVFDEQYF. CDR3 nucleotide sequence: TGTGCCAGCAGCCCCCTTGCCGGGGTCTTCGACGAGCAGTACTTC.

This rearrangement joins TRBV19 to TRBJ1-3, with no clear D. There are 14 residues in the CDR3. Between the trimmed V and J ends, which lost 2 bases and 0 bases, there was a span of 5 bases. Germline values: CDR1 LNHDA, CDR2 SQIVND (reference sequence). CDR3 DNA sequence: TGTGCCAGTAGTATAAGGTCCTCTGGAAACACCATATATTTT. Its protein product is CASSIRSSGNTIYF.

The chain couples TRBV4-1 to TRBJ2-4, with TRBD1 matching over 9 bases. The CDR3 totals 15 residues. Germline CDR1 reads MGHRA; CDR2 reads YSYEKL. Unmatched junction bases numbered 6, after V lost 1 base and J lost 8 bases. As DNA, the CDR3 is TGCGCCAGCAGCCAAGTTCCGGGACAGGGATACATTCAGTACTTC. This codes for CASSQVPGQGYIQYF.

The CDR3 is CASSQGDTQYF. Here the CDR3 DNA reads TGTGCCAGCAGTCAGGGGGATACGCAGTATTTT. This chain links TRBV14 with TRBJ2-3; D is perhaps TRBD1 (6 bases). Trimming cost V 6 bases and J 6 bases, with 7 bases left between them. The CDR3 totals 11 residues. The germline V gene has CDR1 SGHDN and CDR2 FVKESK. Full variable domain (rest looked up from reference TRBV14 and TRBJ2-3): EAGVTQFPSHSVIEKGQTVTLRCDPISGHDNLYWYRRVMGKEIKFLLHFVKESKQDESGMPNNRFLAERTGGTYSTLKVQPAELEDSGVYFCASSQGDTQYFGPGTRLTVL.

This chain links TRBV4-1 with TRBJ1-5; D gene unclear. In germline, CDR1 is MGHRA, CDR2 YSYEKL. This CDR3 region has 13 residues. V lost 0 bases and J lost 7, with 7 bases in between. The CDR3 DNA follows: TGCGCCAGCAGCCAAGAAGAAGCCCAGCCCCAGCATTTT. Its protein is CASSQEEAQPQHF.

J is TRBJ2-1 and V is TRBV10-1; 8 bases line up with TRBD2. The CDR3 has 15 residues. Germline V gene data show CDR1 as WNHNN and CDR2 as SYGVQD (reference sequence). V lost 6 bases, J lost 4 bases, and 8 bases stayed unmatched. CDR3 residues: CASRSGSGEYNEQFF. The CDR3 nucleotides read TGCGCCAGCAGGAGCGGTAGCGGGGAGTACAATGAGCAGTTCTTC.

This chain links TRBV11-2 with TRBJ2-1; tentative D call: TRBD2 (5 bases). CDR1 is SGHAT and CDR2 is FQNNGV in the germline V gene. Trimming stripped 0 bases from V and 0 bases from J, with 9 bases between. The CDR3 is 16 residues long. The CDR3 region is CASSLDRTSSYNEQFF. In nucleotides, the CDR3 is TGTGCCAGCAGCTTAGATCGCACTAGCTCCTACAATGAGCAGTTCTTC.

The chain couples TRBV11-2 to TRBJ1-2; TRBD1 is a possible D gene (5 bases). CDR1 and CDR2 from the germline V gene are SGHAT and FQNNGV. The ends were cut back, 5 bases at V and 8 bases at J, with 15 bases in the middle. The CDR3 runs to 13 residues. CDR3 region: CASSLQVGVGYTF. CDR3 DNA sequence: TGTGCCAGCAGCCTCCAGGTGGGGGTCGGCTACACCTTC.

The genes are TRBV9 and TRBJ2-1; the D gene is possibly TRBD2 (6 bases). V was pared by 5 bases and J by 5 bases, with 17 bases between. The CDR3 runs 15 residues. The germline V gene encodes CDR1 SGDLS and CDR2 YYNGEE. The CDR3: CASSGAGTGHNEQFF. Written as DNA, the CDR3 is TGTGCCAGCAGTGGGGCGGGGACTGGCCACAATGAGCAGTTCTTC. Based on the CDR3 plus reference TRBV9 and TRBJ2-1, the full variable domain is DSGVTQTPKHLITATGQRVTLRCSPRSGDLSVYWYQQSLDQGLQFLIQYYNGEERAKGNILERFSAQQFPDLHSELNLSSLELGDSALYFCASSGAGTGHNEQFFGPGTRLTVL.

The gene calls are TRBV29-1 and TRBJ2-6, with 10 bases lining up with TRBD2. CDR3 length: 17 residues. CDR1 SQVTM and CDR2 ANQGSEA come from the germline V gene. With V trimmed by 4 bases and J by 0 bases, 6 bases remained unmatched. The DNA for the CDR3 is TGCAGCGTTGTGGTAGCGGGGGGATCCTCTGGGGCCAACGTCCTGACTTTC. It encodes CSVVVAGGSSGANVLTF.

This clone has only a few counts. The rearrangement uses TRBV5-1 and TRBJ1-1; no definite D call. The V and J ends lost 4 bases and 6 bases respectively, with 13 bases between them. The CDR3 runs to 13 residues. The germline V gene encodes CDR1 SGHRS and CDR2 YFSETQ. CDR3 sequence: CASSAASGPEAFF. The CDR3 DNA reads as TGCGCCAGCAGCGCAGCCTCTGGTCCTGAAGCTTTCTTT.

This clone was seen a single time. CDR3 DNA sequence: TGTGCCAGCAGCCTTTGGGCGCTTGAGACCCAGTACTTC. Amino acids: CASSLWALETQYF. This chain links TRBV27 with TRBJ2-5, with D unresolved. The CDR3 length is 13 residues. V was clipped by 6 bases and J by 5 bases, with 13 bases between them. Germline-derived CDR1 and CDR2 are MNHEY and SMNVEV (reference sequence).

The chain recombines TRBV19 with TRBJ1-1; the D is unclear. From germline, CDR1 is LNHDA and CDR2 SQIVND (reference sequence). The ends were cut back, 1 base at V and 4 bases at J, with 10 bases in the middle. This CDR3 has 14 residues. The CDR3, as DNA: TGTGCCAGTAGTATAGCGTACGGAATCACTGAAGCTTTCTTT. The encoded protein is CASSIAYGITEAFF. Complete variable domain (other parts from reference TRBV19 and TRBJ1-1): DGGITQSPKYLFRKEGQNVTLSCEQNLNHDAMYWYRQDPGQGLRLIYYSQIVNDFQKGDIAEGYSVSREKKESFPLTVTSAQKNPTAFYLCASSIAYGITEAFFGQGTRLTVV.